Below are 16 T cell receptor beta chains sequenced from a single sample in a study of cytomegalovirus exposure and HLA in healthy donors. The PCR was carried out with 60 Vbeta primers and 13 Jbeta primers. Produced via immunoSEQ multiplex PCR; TCRdb's table is partial and in-frame only. The table records about 140,000 clones, around 80% of them present only once. Material for sequencing was PBMCs. These receptors originate from a man between 18 and 29 years old in good health and CMV-seropositive.

The CDR3 loop is CASSLRGSWNEQFF. The DNA for the CDR3 is TGCGCCAGCAGCCTCCGCGGGAGTTGGAATGAGCAGTTCTTC. This sequence joins TRBV5-1 and TRBJ2-1; 7 bases agree with TRBD2. J was trimmed by 7 bases and V by 4 bases; bases with no gene match: 8. This CDR3 has 14 residues. Looked up from germline, CDR1 is SGHRS and CDR2 is YFSETQ.

V and J are TRBV6-6 and TRBJ1-1, with D possibly being TRBD1 (5 bases). Germline V lookup: CDR1 MNHNY, CDR2 SVGAGI (reference sequence). V lost 4 bases and J lost 11, with 14 bases in between. This CDR3 has 12 residues. The CDR3 nucleotides read TGTGCCAGCAGTTCCCTTGGGGGGGACGCTTTCTTT. This codes for CASSSLGGDAFF.

DNA for the CDR3: TGCAGCGTTGCGAAAAGGGGTTCCTACAATGAGCAGTTCTTC. Protein sequence: CSVAKRGSYNEQFF. V is TRBV29-1 and J is TRBJ2-1; maybe TRBD1 (5 bases). The CDR3 has 14 amino acids. Germline values: CDR1 SQVTM, CDR2 ANQGSEA. The germline V and J ends were trimmed by 4 bases and 1 base, with 11 bases remaining between them.

This clone occurred a few times. The gene calls are TRBV6-6 and TRBJ2-5, with 9 bases lining up with TRBD1. The J segment lost 5 bases and the V segment lost 4 bases, leaving 5 bases of the junction unmatched. Germline values: CDR1 MNHNY, CDR2 SVGAGI (reference sequence). The CDR3 consists of 14 residues. The CDR3 DNA reads as TGTGCCAGCAGTTCGAACAGGGGGCATGAGACCCAGTACTTC. Translation: CASSSNRGHETQYF.

The chain links TRBV19 to TRBJ1-4, with no clear D. The V and J ends lost 3 bases and 0 bases respectively, with 5 bases between them. The CDR3 has 14 residues. The germline V gene has CDR1 LNHDA and CDR2 SQIVND (reference sequence). The CDR3 region has the DNA TGTGCCAGTAGTATTTCTGCAACTAATGAAAAACTGTTTTTT. This translates into CASSISATNEKLFF.

The chain employs TRBV19 and TRBJ2-1, with 13 bases fitting TRBD2. The CDR3 length is 18 residues. J lost 0 bases, V lost 5 bases, and 7 bases had no gene match. Germline V lookup: CDR1 LNHDA, CDR2 SQIVND (reference sequence). CDR3 bases: TGTGCCAGTAGTGTCAACGGACTAGCGGGAGCCTCCTACAATGAGCAGTTCTTC. Encoded protein: CASSVNGLAGASYNEQFF.

V is TRBV30 and J is TRBJ1-1, with unresolved D. The CDR3 consists of 14 residues. The germline V gene has CDR1 GTSNPN and CDR2 SVGIG (reference sequence). Between the trimmed V and J ends, which lost 0 bases and 0 bases, there was a span of 8 bases. CDR3 in amino acids: CAWSVKAVNTEAFF. As DNA, the CDR3 is TGTGCCTGGAGTGTAAAGGCGGTGAACACTGAAGCTTTCTTT. Looking up the rest from reference TRBV30 and TRBJ1-1 gives the full variable domain: SQTIHQWPATLVQPVGSPLSLECTVEGTSNPNLYWYRQAAGRGLQLLFYSVGIGQISSEVPQNLSASRPQDRQFILSSKKLLLSDSGFYLCAWSVKAVNTEAFFGQGTRLTVV.

The V and J genes are TRBV12-1 and TRBJ1-2. TRBV12-1 is termed a pseudogene. The CDR3 extends over 14 amino acids. The CDR3 sequence: CASSAERRMYGYTF. In nucleotides, the CDR3 is TGTGCCAGCAGCGCCGAGAGGCGGATGTATGGCTACACCTTC.

The chain is built from TRBV28 and TRBJ1-6; 9 nucleotides align to TRBD1. Germline CDR1 is MDHEN and CDR2 is SYDVKM. Germline trimming cut 6 bases from V and 10 bases from J; bases unmatched to any gene: 10. CDR3 length: 15 residues. The CDR3 sequence: CASRKDRGFRSPLHF. The CDR3 bases are TGTGCCAGCAGAAAGGACAGGGGTTTTCGGTCACCCCTCCACTTT.

Only one count was recorded for this clone. The chain couples TRBV10-1 to TRBJ2-5; 7 bases are a match to TRBD1. Losses at the gene ends were 0 bases for V and 2 bases for J; bases not matched to a gene: 3. This CDR3 has 15 amino acids. Germline assignment: CDR1 WNHNN and CDR2 SYGVQD (reference sequence). CDR3 sequence: CASSESNRGQETQYF. The CDR3 nucleotides read TGCGCCAGCAGTGAGTCAAACAGGGGACAAGAGACCCAGTACTTC.

The V and J genes are TRBV10-3 and TRBJ2-1, with 12 bases aligning to TRBD2. Germline V gene sequence: CDR1 ENHRY, CDR2 SYGVKD. This CDR3 spans 16 amino acids. Unmatched junction bases numbered 8, after V lost 6 bases and J lost 5 bases. The CDR3, as DNA: TGTGCCATCAGAAAAGGACTAGCGGGATACAACAATGAGCAGTTCTTC. Its protein product is CAIRKGLAGYNNEQFF.

The V call is TRBV18, the J call TRBJ2-7, with TRBD2 as a possible D gene (6 bases). The ends were cut back, 5 bases at V and 1 base at J, with 15 bases in the middle. CDR1 KGHSH and CDR2 LQKENI come from the germline V gene. The CDR3 spans 15 residues. CDR3 DNA sequence: TGTGCCAGCTCATCAAACCCGGGACTTTCCTACGAGCAGTACTTC. Its translation is CASSSNPGLSYEQYF.

The chain is built from TRBV6-1 and TRBJ2-1; 9 nucleotides align to TRBD1. Germline CDR1 MNHNS, CDR2 SASEGT. The length of the CDR3 is 15 residues. V dropped 7 bases and J dropped 3; count of bases not matched to a gene: 7. The CDR3 DNA reads TGTGCCAGCACTAAGGACAGGGGCGACTACAATGAGCAGTTCTTC. It encodes CASTKDRGDYNEQFF.

This chain joins TRBV7-2 and TRBJ1-2; tentatively, D is TRBD1 (5 bases). The CDR3 totals 15 residues. The V end was cut by 0 bases, the J end by 7 bases, with 15 bases between. Germline lookup yields CDR1 SGHTA and CDR2 FQGNSA. Written as DNA, the CDR3 is TGTGCCAGCAGCTTAGCGGCCGAGGGGAGGGTTGGCTACACCTTC. Protein: CASSLAAEGRVGYTF.

The CDR3 region is CASSESLAGVDEQFF. The CDR3 region has the DNA TGTGCCAGCAGTGAATCACTAGCGGGGGTGGATGAGCAGTTCTTC. This chain uses TRBV6-4 with TRBJ2-1; TRBD2 matches at 11 bases. The CDR3 has 15 amino acids. CDR1 and CDR2 (germline): MRHNA, SNTAGT. Trimming removed 3 bases from V and 8 bases from J; junction bases left unmatched: 6.

This chain connects TRBV20-1 to TRBJ2-7, with D unclear. V was pared by 8 bases and J by 3 bases, with 11 bases between. The CDR3 has 11 residues. Germline CDR1 DFQATT, CDR2 SNEGSKA (reference sequence). CDR3 protein: CSTKLDYEQYF. CDR3 in DNA: TGCAGTACCAAATTAGACTACGAGCAGTACTTC.